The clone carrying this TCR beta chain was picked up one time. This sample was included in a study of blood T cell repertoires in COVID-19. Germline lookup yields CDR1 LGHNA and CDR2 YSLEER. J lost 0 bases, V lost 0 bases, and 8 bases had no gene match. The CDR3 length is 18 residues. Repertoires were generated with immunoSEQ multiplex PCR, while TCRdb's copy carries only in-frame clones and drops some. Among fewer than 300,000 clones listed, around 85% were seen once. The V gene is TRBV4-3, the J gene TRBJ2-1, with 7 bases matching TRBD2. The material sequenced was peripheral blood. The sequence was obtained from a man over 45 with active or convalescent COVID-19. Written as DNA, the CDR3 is TGCGCCAGCAGCCAAGAATGGGCGGGAGCCCTCTCCTACAATGAGCAGTTCTTC. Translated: CASSQEWAGALSYNEQFF.